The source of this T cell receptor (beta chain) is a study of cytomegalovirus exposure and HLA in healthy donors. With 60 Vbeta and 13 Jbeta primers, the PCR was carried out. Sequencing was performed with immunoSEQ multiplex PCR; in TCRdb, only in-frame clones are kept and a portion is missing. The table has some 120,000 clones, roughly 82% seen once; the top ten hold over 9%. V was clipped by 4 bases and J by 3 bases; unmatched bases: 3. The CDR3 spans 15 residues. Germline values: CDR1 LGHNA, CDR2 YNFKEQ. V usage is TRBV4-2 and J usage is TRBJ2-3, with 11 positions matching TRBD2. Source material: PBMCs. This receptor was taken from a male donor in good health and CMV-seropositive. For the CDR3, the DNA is TGTGCCAGCAGCCCCTTAGCGGGAGGGACAGATACGCAGTATTTT. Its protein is CASSPLAGGTDTQYF.